These T cell receptor beta chains were read from a single sample in a study of regulatory T cells in long-lasting Graves disease. TCRdb called the multiplex PCR reads again in MiXCR, with one record for every CDR3 protein. The data show approximately 560,000 distinct CDR3 sequences, about 16% seen once. The same data also went into a second study, on T cells in Graves' hyperthyroidism and ophthalmopathy.

Sequenced material: peripheral blood mononuclear cells (PBMCs), taken at new diagnosis, from a patient treated with antithyroid drugs. The receptors here all came from a man younger than 30 with Graves disease. Each CDR3 is given with its conserved first and last residue. The order of the fields is J gene, clone size, V gene, D gene, CDR3 DNA, CDR3 protein. The D gene is left open where the match is weak. Size values are once, few and many counts, or a class for expanded clones, and some rows have none.

TRBJ1-4,many,TRBV12-3/TRBV12-4,-,TGTGCCAGCAGAGACACTGCAACTAATGAAAAACTGTTTTTT,CASRDTATNEKLFF
TRBJ2-5,few,TRBV27,TRBD1,TGTGCCAGCAGTTGGGGGGACAGGTTGCAGACCCAGTACTTC,CASSWGDRLQTQYF
TRBJ2-6,few,TRBV27,TRBD1,TGTGCCAGCAGCCTGACAGGGATCGGGGCCAACGTCCTGACTTTC,CASSLTGIGANVLTF
TRBJ2-1,-,TRBV19,TRBD1,TGTGCCAGTAGTATAGAGGGCAGGGGGCTGTACAATGAGCAGTTCTTC,CASSIEGRGLYNEQFF
TRBJ2-5,-,TRBV6-7,TRBD1,TGTGCCAGCACCCACGACCCCGGGACAGGGAAGGAGACCCAGTACTTC,CASTHDPGTGKETQYF
TRBJ2-3,many,TRBV11-2,-,TGTGCCAGCAGCTTATTTGATACGCAGTATTTT,CASSLFDTQYF
TRBJ2-1,many,TRBV7-2,TRBD2,TGTGCCAGCAGCTTAGAGGGGCTAGCGGGAGTGTTTCGTGAGCAGTTCTTC,CASSLEGLAGVFREQFF
TRBJ2-7,-,TRBV7-9,TRBD1,TGTGCCAGCAGCTTAGGTTCCGGGACAGGGGTTTCCTACGAGCAGTACTTC,CASSLGSGTGVSYEQYF
TRBJ1-1,many,TRBV5-8,-,TGTGCCAGCAGCCAAACAATTCAGACGGAAGCTTTCTTT,CASSQTIQTEAFF
TRBJ2-2,-,TRBV29-1,-,TGCAGCGTTGAATCCAGCACCCGAAACACCGGGGAGCTGTTTTTT,CSVESSTRNTGELFF
TRBJ2-3,-,TRBV24-1,TRBD2,TGTGCCACCAGTGACTCTAGCGGGAGTAAAATAGATACGCAGTATTTT,CATSDSSGSKIDTQYF
TRBJ2-1,few,TRBV3-1,-,TGTGCCAGCAGCTATCCCATCGGGGGTTCCTACAATGAGCAGTTCTTC,CASSYPIGGSYNEQFF
TRBJ1-5,many,TRBV6-2/TRBV6-3,-,TGTGCCAGCAGTTTTACCTTCAATAGCAATCAGCCCCAGCATTTT,CASSFTFNSNQPQHF
TRBJ1-1,many,TRBV2,-,TGTGCCAGCAGTGTCGGAATGAACACTGAAGCTTTCTTT,CASSVGMNTEAFF
TRBJ2-1,-,TRBV9,TRBD2,TGTGCCAGCAGCGTAATTAGCGGGCTGGGCAATGAGCAGTTCTTC,CASSVISGLGNEQFF
TRBJ2-7,few,TRBV12-3/TRBV12-4,-,TGTGCCAGCACGAGTTTTGAGTGGGAATACGAGCAGTACTTC,CASTSFEWEYEQYF
TRBJ2-5,few,TRBV7-9,-,TGTGCCAGCAGCTTAATCACGATAGGCGGGGACGAGACCCAGTACTTC,CASSLITIGGDETQYF
TRBJ2-5,many,TRBV9,TRBD2,TGTGCCAGCAGCCAGGGGGGACTAGCGGCAGAGACCCAGTACTTC,CASSQGGLAAETQYF
TRBJ2-1,few,TRBV4-1,TRBD2,TGCGCCAGCAGCCCAGACGCTAGCGGGATTATACCCTACAATGAGCAGTTCTTC,CASSPDASGIIPYNEQFF
TRBJ1-5,-,TRBV19,-,TGTGCCAGTAGGGGACCTCCGACCCCCGGGGACAATCAGCCCCAGCATTTT,CASRGPPTPGDNQPQHF
TRBJ2-5,few,TRBV3-1,-,TGTGCCAGCAGCCGTGGAAGGGGTCGGAGGCAAGAGACCCAGCACTTC,CASSRGRGRRQETQHF
TRBJ2-1,few,TRBV9,TRBD2,TGTGCCAGCAGCCCCCGGGGGGGGGGGAGCTCCTACAATGAGCAGTTCTTC,CASSPRGGGSSYNEQFF
TRBJ2-5,few,TRBV20-1,TRBD2,TGCAGTCACTGGACTAGTGTGCGAGAGACCCAGTACTTC,CSHWTSVRETQYF
TRBJ1-4,-,TRBV5-1,TRBD1,TGCGCCAGCAGCGACGTACAGGGGGCTAATGAAAAACTGTTTTTT,CASSDVQGANEKLFF
TRBJ2-7,many,TRBV12-3/TRBV12-4,TRBD1,TGTGCCAGCAGGGAAGACAGGGGCCCCTTCTACGAGCAGTACTTC,CASREDRGPFYEQYF
TRBJ2-3,-,TRBV27,-,TGTGCCAGCCCTAGGCGACCCCGCAAGCGGACAGATACGCAGTATTTT,CASPRRPRKRTDTQYF
TRBJ2-7,few,TRBV20-1,TRBD1,TGCAGTGCTCCCAGACAGGGCCACGAGCAGTACTTC,CSAPRQGHEQYF
TRBJ2-7,few,TRBV5-5,TRBD2,TGTGCCAGCAGCCATAAATATGGGACTACCGAGTTATGGGAGCAGTACTTC,CASSHKYGTTELWEQYF
TRBJ2-2,many,TRBV2,TRBD2,TGTGCCAGCAGTGGTCTAGCGGGACAAACCGGGGAGCTGTTTTTT,CASSGLAGQTGELFF
TRBJ2-3,-,TRBV7-3,-,TGTGCCAGCAGCAAACTAGCAATAGATACGCAGTATTTT,CASSKLAIDTQYF
TRBJ2-5,many,TRBV14,TRBD1,TGTGCCAGCAGCCAAGTCGGACAGGAAGAGACCCAGTACTTC,CASSQVGQEETQYF
TRBJ2-7,many,TRBV28,-,TGTGCCAGCCTACGGCCGGGGTCCCAGGGGAGGCTCTACGAGCAGTACTTC,CASLRPGSQGRLYEQYF
TRBJ2-2,few,TRBV9,-,TGTGCCAGCAGCGTAAGGTTGGCTGATGGCGGGGAGCTGTTTTTT,CASSVRLADGGELFF
TRBJ2-1,-,TRBV30,-,TGTGCCTGGAGTGAAGACACTGTGACGTGGAATGAGCAGTTCTTC,CAWSEDTVTWNEQFF
TRBJ1-2,-,TRBV7-8,-,TGTGCCAGCAGCCCCGCGGTCTCGGGTGGCTATGGCTACACCTTC,CASSPAVSGGYGYTF
TRBJ1-2,once,TRBV11-2,-,TGTGCCAGCAGCTTAGACAGAAGTTTCTATGGCTACACCTTC,CASSLDRSFYGYTF
TRBJ2-7,many,TRBV13,TRBD2,TGTGCCAGCAGCTTAGTGGTAGCGGGAGAGTCTCACTACGAGCAGTACTTC,CASSLVVAGESHYEQYF
TRBJ2-3,many,TRBV27,TRBD2,TGTGCCAGCAGTACCCGGACTAGTCTAAACACAGATACGCAGTATTTT,CASSTRTSLNTDTQYF
TRBJ2-7,-,TRBV9,TRBD2,TGTGCCAGCAGCGTAGGGGGACTAGCGTACTCCTACGAGCAGTACTTC,CASSVGGLAYSYEQYF
TRBJ1-3,-,TRBV11-3,-,TGTGCCAGCAGGGCCCGGGGGGGGAGAACTGGAAACACCATATATTTT,CASRARGGRTGNTIYF
TRBJ2-7,few,TRBV7-9,TRBD2,TGTGCCAGCAGTTCCACGGTGGGACTAGCGGGATCCGAGCAGTACTTC,CASSSTVGLAGSEQYF
TRBJ2-3,few,TRBV18,TRBD1,TGTGCCAGCTCACCAGGGACAGGGGCACGCACAGATACGCAGTATTTT,CASSPGTGARTDTQYF
TRBJ2-1,-,TRBV15,TRBD2,TGTGCCACCAGCAGAGGACTAGCGGGCAATGAGCAGTTCTTC,CATSRGLAGNEQFF
TRBJ1-6,many,TRBV12-3/TRBV12-4,-,TGTGCCAGCAGTTTAGGATATGAAGGACCACCCCTCCACTTT,CASSLGYEGPPLHF
TRBJ2-3,-,TRBV2,TRBD2,TGTGCCAGCAGTTTGACTAGCGGGACTGGGGGGCTTCGAGATACGCAGTATTTT,CASSLTSGTGGLRDTQYF
TRBJ2-7,many,TRBV9,-,TGTGCCAGCAGCGTAGCGGGGGTAGGATACGAGCAGTACTTC,CASSVAGVGYEQYF